The 32 T cell receptor beta chains reported below all come from one sample, sequenced in a study of blood T cells in healthy people across ages. For the second PCR, which ran for roughly 6 to 11 cycles, a sample-barcoded 5' primer and a J-beta primer mix were used. TCRdb recomputed calls from the 5' RACE reads with MiXCR, one row per CDR3 protein. Here the sample spans hundreds of thousands of distinct CDR3 sequences, approximately 26% being singletons. These data were also filed under a second study, of T cells of mothers and their children.

What was sequenced was blood. These receptors originate from a boy between 2 and 10 years old in good health.

The J gene is TRBJ2-7, the V gene TRBV6-2 or TRBV6-3; 7 nucleotides match TRBD1. CDR3 length equals 15 residues. The germline CDR1 and CDR2 sequences are MNHEY and SVGEGT. The ends lost 0 bases at V and 3 bases at J; junction bases unmatched: 5. This chain's CDR3 is CASSYSTGPIYEQYF. As DNA, the CDR3 is TGTGCCAGCAGTTACTCGACAGGGCCGATCTACGAGCAGTACTTC.

This rearrangement joins TRBV29-1 to TRBJ1-2, with 8 bases aligning to TRBD1. CDR3 size: 15 residues. V shed 7 bases and J 8 bases; nucleotides not matched to a gene: 18. Germline-derived CDR1 and CDR2 are SQVTM and ANQGSEA. The CDR3 nucleotides read TGCAGCGCAACTCACGGGACAGGTGGCCGAGGGGGCTACACCTTC. Its translation is CSATHGTGGRGGYTF.

The V gene is TRBV5-6, the J gene TRBJ2-1, with D possibly matching TRBD1 (5 bases). The V gene's germline CDR1 is SGHDT and CDR2 YYEEEE. The CDR3 sequence is 16 residues long. The V end lost 4 bases, the J end lost 0 bases, and 14 bases lay between the germline ends. CDR3 loop: CASSLFTGVSYNEQFF. CDR3 in DNA: TGTGCCAGCAGCCTCTTTACAGGAGTCTCCTACAATGAGCAGTTCTTC.

The J gene is TRBJ1-5, the V gene TRBV12-5; D ambiguous. The V end lost 6 bases, the J end lost 0 bases, and 9 bases lay between the germline ends. Germline V gives CDR1 LGHNT, CDR2 FRNRAP. The CDR3 spans 14 residues. This CDR3 is CASGTEYSNQPQHF. The CDR3 DNA sequence: TGTGCTAGTGGGACGGAATATAGCAATCAGCCCCAGCATTTT.

This clonotype has a handful of counts. The V call is TRBV7-9, the J call TRBJ2-5; either TRBD1 or TRBD2 may fit D (5 bases each). The CDR3 contains 11 residues. Per germline, CDR1 SEHNR and CDR2 FQNEAQ (reference sequence). The germline V and J ends were trimmed by 7 bases and 5 bases, with 8 bases remaining between them. The DNA for the CDR3 is TGTGCCAGCATGGGGGACGAGACCCAGTACTTC. This translates into CASMGDETQYF.

The chain joins TRBV5-6 to TRBJ2-2, with 9 bases matching TRBD2. Germline V lookup: CDR1 SGHDT, CDR2 YYEEEE. V lost 0 bases, J lost 4 bases, and 10 bases stayed unmatched. The CDR3 contains 18 residues. The DNA for the CDR3 is TGTGCCAGCAGCTTGGAAACGACTAGCGGCCGGCCCACCGGGGAGCTGTTTTTT. Residues: CASSLETTSGRPTGELFF.

The chain carries TRBV5-1 and TRBJ2-4, with D possibly called TRBD1 or TRBD2 (7 bases each). V lost 0 bases and J lost 9, with 22 bases in between. The CDR3 consists of 17 residues. Germline V gives CDR1 SGHRS, CDR2 YFSETQ. CDR3 nucleotides: TGCGCCAGCAGCTTGGCCGGGACAGCCGGCGGGGGAAGCATTCAGTACTTC. Residues: CASSLAGTAGGGSIQYF. Filled out from reference TRBV5-1 and TRBJ2-4, the complete variable domain reads KAGVTQTPRYLIKTRGQQVTLSCSPISGHRSVSWYQQTPGQGLQFLFEYFSETQRNKGNFPGRFSGRQFSNSRSEMNVSTLELGDSALYLCASSLAGTAGGGSIQYFGAGTRLSVL.

The chain is built from TRBV6-5 and TRBJ1-4; TRBD1 is a possible D gene (6 bases). The V gene's germline CDR1 is MNHEY and CDR2 SVGAGI. The V end was cut by 5 bases, the J end by 7 bases, with 17 bases between. This CDR3 comprises 15 residues. DNA for the CDR3: TGTGCCAGCAGTCCGCACAGGGTAGAGGTTGAAAAACTGTTTTTT. It translates to CASSPHRVEVEKLFF.

This clonotype was seen only a few times. The chain joins TRBV7-9 to TRBJ1-1; tentatively, D is TRBD1 (6 bases). Germline V gene sequence: CDR1 SEHNR, CDR2 FQNEAQ (reference sequence). This CDR3 contains 15 residues. V lost 8 bases and J 1 base, leaving 17 bases between the germline ends. CDR3 sequence: CASRQALTGNTEAFF. CDR3 nucleotide sequence: TGTGCCAGCCGACAGGCGCTTACTGGGAACACTGAAGCTTTCTTT.

This clonotype occurred many times. The V call is TRBV23-1, the J call TRBJ1-5; D unresolved. TRBV23-1 is assigned to the ORF class and has an uncertain function. The length of the CDR3 is 9 residues. V lost 8 bases and J lost 7, with 3 bases in between. CDR3 bases: TGCGCCAGCGGGCAGCCCCAGCATTTT. It specifies CASGQPQHF.

This clonotype appeared a few times. V usage is TRBV19 and J usage is TRBJ2-5; no clear D. The V end lost 7 bases, the J end lost 1 base, and 10 bases lay between the germline ends. The germline V gene encodes CDR1 LNHDA and CDR2 SQIVND (reference sequence). The CDR3 runs 13 residues. CDR3 in DNA: TGTGCCAGTAATGCAGGCTTCCAAGAGACCCAGTACTTC. Its translation: CASNAGFQETQYF.

This chain connects TRBV7-9 to TRBJ2-2, with 8 bases aligning to TRBD2. The CDR3 is 16 residues long. Germline V gene lookup returns CDR1 SEHNR and CDR2 FQNEAQ (reference sequence). Unmatched junction bases numbered 4, after V lost 1 base and J lost 3 bases. CDR3 residues: CASSLVPAGDTGELFF. The CDR3 DNA reads TGTGCCAGCAGCTTAGTACCAGCGGGAGACACCGGGGAGCTGTTTTTT.

The V call is TRBV5-1, the J call TRBJ2-6; 8 positions agree with TRBD1. CDR1 and CDR2 (germline): SGHRS, YFSETQ. Losses at the gene ends were 3 bases for V and 4 bases for J; bases not matched to a gene: 0. The CDR3 extends over 14 amino acids. CDR3: CASSWTGGANVLTF. The CDR3 coding sequence is TGCGCCAGCAGCTGGACAGGGGGGGCCAACGTCCTGACTTTC.

The sample holds a few counts of this clonotype. Without the conserved terminal phenylalanine or tryptophan, this CDR3 likely stems from a read error. The V and J genes are TRBV3-1 and TRBJ2-1, with 7 bases aligning to TRBD2. Germline CDR1 LGHDT, CDR2 YNNKEL (reference sequence). The junction had 6 bases not matched to a gene; V was cut back by 0 bases and J by 4 bases. CDR3 length: 16 residues. DNA for the CDR3: TGTGCCAGCAGCCAAGAGCCTAGCGGTTATTACAATGAGCAGTTCTCC. Translated: CASSQEPSGYYNEQFS.

J is TRBJ2-5 and V is TRBV5-1; 9 positions agree with TRBD1. V trimming: 4 bases; J trimming: 0 bases; junction bases outside the gene matches: 7. Germline CDR1 is SGHRS and CDR2 is YFSETQ. The CDR3 totals 16 residues. The CDR3 reads CASSTGTGIYQETQYF. The DNA for the CDR3 is TGCGCCAGCAGCACCGGGACAGGGATCTACCAAGAGACCCAGTACTTC.

This clonotype came up a few times. This sequence joins TRBV27 and TRBJ2-5; 8 nucleotides match TRBD1. Germline trimming cut 4 bases from V and 4 bases from J; bases unmatched to any gene: 8. From germline, CDR1 is MNHEY and CDR2 SMNVEV (reference sequence). CDR3 size: 15 residues. As DNA, the CDR3 is TGTGCCAGCAGTTATCAGGGGGCGCCGGGAGAGACCCAGTACTTC. Protein: CASSYQGAPGETQYF.

This clonotype was observed a handful of times. The rearrangement links TRBV6-5 to TRBJ2-4, with 8 bases aligning to TRBD2. Looked up from germline, CDR1 is MNHEY and CDR2 is SVGAGI. J gave up 0 bases and V 7 bases, and 5 bases lay outside the gene matches. The CDR3 runs to 15 residues. CDR3 DNA sequence: TGTGCCAGCATACAGCGGGGGCTAGCCAAAAACATTCAGTACTTC. Translating it yields CASIQRGLAKNIQYF.

CDR3 sequence (DNA): TGTGCCAGCAGTCCCCTACTAGCGGGGTCAGGGGATACGCAGTATTTT. Translation gives CASSPLLAGSGDTQYF. This chain links TRBV12-3 or TRBV12-4 with TRBJ2-3; the match to TRBD2 covers 10 bases. The trim removed 5 bases at V and 6 bases at J, leaving 11 bases unmatched. There are 16 residues in the CDR3.

The V and J genes are TRBV20-1 and TRBJ1-1; D is perhaps TRBD1 (5 bases). Germline values: CDR1 DFQATT, CDR2 SNEGSKA (reference sequence). The germline V and J ends were trimmed by 6 bases and 2 bases, with 7 bases remaining between them. This CDR3 region has 11 residues. This chain's CDR3 is CSARANTEAFF. CDR3 nucleotide sequence: TGCAGTGCCAGGGCTAACACTGAAGCTTTCTTT.

About this clonotype itself: At one end, the junction sequence differs from germline, possibly due to a read error. V gene TRBV27 combines with J gene TRBJ2-5; D possibly corresponds to TRBD2 (5 bases). Germline V gene lookup returns CDR1 MNHEY and CDR2 SMNVEV (reference sequence). There are 14 residues in the CDR3. The DNA for the CDR3 is TGTGCCATCAGTCGCGAGGGAAACCAAGAGACCCAGTACTTC. It codes for CAISREGNQETQYF.

This clonotype was seen more than once but under ten times. The CDR3 DNA reads TGTGCCAGCAGCGTAGGACAGGGGGCCCACGAGCAGTACTTC. Protein product: CASSVGQGAHEQYF. This chain uses TRBV9 with TRBJ2-7; 10 bases are a match to TRBD1. CDR3 size: 14 residues. Trimming cost V 0 bases and J 5 bases; bases outside gene matches: 2. The germline gives CDR1 SGDLS, CDR2 YYNGEE.

This clonotype has just a few counts. This sequence joins TRBV14 and TRBJ2-1; tentatively, D is TRBD2 (6 bases). TRBJ2-7 matches the DNA end more closely, so the J call is doubtful. CDR1 is SGHDN, CDR2 FVKESK, per germline. The CDR3 length is 17 residues. The DNA of the CDR3 is TGTGCCAGCAGCCAGGATGTACTTGGAGGGGAGGACGACGAGCAGTACTTC. Translation: CASSQDVLGGEDDEQYF.

V usage is TRBV10-3 and J usage is TRBJ1-1, with 11 bases fitting TRBD1. The CDR3 covers 13 residues. The junction had 6 bases not matched to a gene; V was cut back by 9 bases and J by 6 bases. Germline CDR1 ENHRY, CDR2 SYGVKD. The CDR3 coding sequence is TGTGCCATTGGGACAGGGGGGATTGCTGAAGCTTTCTTT. Translating gives CAIGTGGIAEAFF.

The chain uses TRBV18 and TRBJ2-5, with 8 positions matching TRBD2. V trimming: 3 bases; J trimming: 2 bases; junction bases outside the gene matches: 11. CDR1 is KGHSH and CDR2 is LQKENI in the germline V gene. The CDR3 is made up of 17 amino acids. Here the CDR3 DNA reads TGTGCCAGCTCACCCCTTTCCCCGGCGGGGGGACAAGAGACCCAGTACTTC. Translating gives CASSPLSPAGGQETQYF.

The V gene is TRBV10-2, the J gene TRBJ2-1, with 15 bases aligning to TRBD2. The CDR3 extends over 18 amino acids. The germline CDR1 and CDR2 sequences are WSHSY and SAAADI. After removal of 6 bases from V and 4 bases from J, the junction contained 10 bases not matched to a gene. The CDR3 loop reads CASSGSGTSGGPYNEQFF. In DNA, the CDR3 is TGCGCCAGCAGCGGATCCGGGACTAGCGGGGGGCCTTACAATGAGCAGTTCTTC.

This rearrangement joins TRBV6-6 to TRBJ2-5; D call uncertain. CDR1 and CDR2 (germline): MNHNY, SVGAGI (reference sequence). This CDR3 has 17 amino acids. V shed 6 bases and J shed 2 bases, with 22 bases lying between them. In DNA form, the CDR3 reads TGTGCCAGCAGACAGACGGTAGTAGCCCTACGTCAAGAGACCCAGTACTTC. Translated: CASRQTVVALRQETQYF.

This clonotype has only a few counts. The gene calls are TRBV7-2 and TRBJ2-4; TRBD2 matches at 14 bases. Germline V CDR1 and CDR2: SGHTA, FQGNSA. The V and J ends lost 0 bases and 2 bases, in that order; junction bases with no gene match: 12. This CDR3 comprises 21 residues. The CDR3: CASSLAGSGTSGSGSKNIQYF. CDR3 nucleotides: TGTGCCAGCAGCTTAGCCGGATCCGGGACTAGCGGGAGTGGGTCCAAAAACATTCAGTACTTC.

This clonotype was seen a few times. The chain has TRBV14 and TRBJ2-1; D unresolved. The length of the CDR3 is 15 residues. Germline-derived CDR1 and CDR2 are SGHDN and FVKESK. V lost 4 bases and J 8 bases, leaving 18 bases between the germline ends. DNA for the CDR3: TGTGCCAGCAGCCCGACCCTCACCTCTTTCCATGAGCAGTTCTTC. Translating gives CASSPTLTSFHEQFF.

The CDR3 nucleotides read TGCAGTGCCCGAGGGACTAGCGGGAGGGTCAAGGCCAAAAACATTCAGTACTTC. Translation gives CSARGTSGRVKAKNIQYF. The chain combines TRBV20-1 with TRBJ2-4, with 16 bases fitting TRBD2. This CDR3 has 18 residues. From germline, CDR1 is DFQATT and CDR2 SNEGSKA (reference sequence). Trimming at V came to 6 bases and at J to 1 base, leaving 9 bases not matched to a gene.

The chain carries TRBV20-1 and TRBJ2-1; 7 nucleotides align to TRBD2. TRBJ2-5 matches the DNA end more closely, so the J call is doubtful. CDR3 length equals 14 residues. CDR1 and CDR2 (germline): DFQATT, SNEGSKA (reference sequence). The CDR3 nucleotides are TGCAGTGCTAGGGTGGGAGGGCCTCACGAGACCCAGTACTTC. Protein sequence: CSARVGGPHETQYF.

V is TRBV10-3 and J is TRBJ2-5; TRBD2 aligns across 14 bases. The CDR3 spans 16 residues. Unmatched junction bases numbered 1, after V lost 0 bases and J lost 4 bases. Germline V CDR1 and CDR2: ENHRY, SYGVKD. This CDR3 reads CAISESGLAGVETQYF. In DNA, the CDR3 is TGTGCCATCAGTGAGTCGGGACTAGCGGGAGTAGAGACCCAGTACTTC.

The J gene is TRBJ1-1, the V gene TRBV9, with 8 positions matching TRBD1. The junction had 5 bases not matched to a gene; V was cut back by 4 bases and J by 6 bases. CDR1 and CDR2 (germline): SGDLS, YYNGEE. The CDR3 is 13 amino acids. CDR3 in amino acids: CASSIDRGAEAFF. The DNA for the CDR3 is TGTGCCAGCAGCATCGACAGGGGCGCTGAAGCTTTCTTT.